These 19 T cell receptor beta chains share one sample of origin, sequenced in a study of T cell responses to AZD1222 COVID-19 vaccine. The method was immunoSEQ multiplex PCR; TCRdb's version includes in-frame clones alone and lacks a portion of them. Of about 85,000 clones listed, about nine tenths are singletons. Sample: peripheral blood, taken on day 0 of AZD1222 vaccination. These receptors all stem from an adult in good health.

The chain has TRBV9 and TRBJ2-3; tentative D call: TRBD2 (6 bases). In germline, CDR1 is SGDLS, CDR2 YYNGEE. The V end lost 3 bases, the J end lost 2 bases, and 13 bases lay between the germline ends. This CDR3 is built from 15 residues. The CDR3 nucleotides are TGTGCCAGCAGCGACCAAGGAGGGGCCACAGATACGCAGTATTTT. Encoded protein: CASSDQGGATDTQYF.

This clone has only one observation. The chain links TRBV2 to TRBJ2-1; perhaps TRBD1 as D (7 bases). This CDR3 contains 16 residues. The V gene's germline CDR1 is SNHLY and CDR2 FYNNEI. Trimming took off 5 bases at V and 4 bases at J, with 18 bases between the two ends. CDR3 sequence (DNA): TGTGCCAGCAGTCGGGGGCAGGGGGGTAGGTACAATGAGCAGTTCTTC. Translation gives CASSRGQGGRYNEQFF.

V usage is TRBV2 and J usage is TRBJ1-5; TRBD1 might be the D (5 bases). Per germline, CDR1 SNHLY and CDR2 FYNNEI. V lost 3 bases and J lost 0, with 15 bases in between. The CDR3 extends over 17 amino acids. The CDR3 sequence: CASSEGQEFYSNQPQHF. The CDR3 DNA reads as TGTGCCAGCAGTGAGGGGCAGGAGTTTTATAGCAATCAGCCCCAGCATTTT.

This clone appeared a few times. The V call is TRBV18, the J call TRBJ1-6; D gene uncertain. The CDR3 is 15 amino acids. V lost 2 bases and J 8 bases, leaving 13 bases between the germline ends. Germline V CDR1 and CDR2: KGHSH, LQKENI. CDR3 sequence: CASSPAQPPDSPLHF. CDR3 nucleotide sequence: TGTGCCAGCTCACCAGCACAGCCCCCAGATTCACCCCTCCACTTT. Full variable domain (rest looked up from reference TRBV18 and TRBJ1-6): NAGVMQNPRHLVRRRGQEARLRCSPMKGHSHVYWYRQLPEEGLKFMVYLQKENIIDESGMPKERFSAEFPKEGPSILRIQQVVRGDSAAYFCASSPAQPPDSPLHFGNGTRLTVT.

This chain uses TRBV5-1 with TRBJ1-4; tentatively, D is TRBD1 (5 bases). V was trimmed by 0 bases and J by 8 bases, leaving 17 bases between them. The CDR3 is 16 amino acids. The germline V gene has CDR1 SGHRS and CDR2 YFSETQ. The CDR3, as DNA: TGCGCCAGCAGCTTGGATCCAGGGTATAGGGGAGAAAAACTGTTTTTT. The encoded protein is CASSLDPGYRGEKLFF.

V is TRBV6-5 and J is TRBJ1-3; no reliable D call. The CDR3 totals 13 residues. Trimming took off 4 bases at V and 3 bases at J, with 7 bases between the two ends. Germline V gene sequence: CDR1 MNHEY, CDR2 SVGAGI. The CDR3 is CASSFRSGNTIYF. The DNA of the CDR3 is TGTGCCAGCAGTTTCCGAAGTGGAAACACCATATATTTT.

The CDR3 DNA is TGTGCCAGCAGCCAAGATCCCGGGACTAGCGGGACGTTGGCCAAAAACATTCAGTACTTC. It translates to CASSQDPGTSGTLAKNIQYF. The chain couples TRBV4-2 to TRBJ2-4, with 13 bases that match TRBD2. V was clipped by 0 bases and J by 1 base; unmatched bases: 9. This CDR3 is 20 amino acids long. Per germline, CDR1 LGHNA and CDR2 YNFKEQ.

This clone was counted once. The V call is TRBV12-3 or TRBV12-4, the J call TRBJ2-5; D may be TRBD2 (6 bases). The V end lost 5 bases, the J end lost 5 bases, and 12 bases lay between the germline ends. This CDR3 comprises 13 residues. In nucleotides, the CDR3 is TGTGCCAGCAGTCAGACTAGAGTGGAGACCCAGTACTTC. Its protein product is CASSQTRVETQYF.

J is TRBJ2-2 and V is TRBV19; 7 nucleotides agree with TRBD2. J was trimmed by 1 base and V by 7 bases; bases with no gene match: 9. Germline assignment: CDR1 LNHDA and CDR2 SQIVND (reference sequence). CDR3 length: 16 amino acids. CDR3 sequence (DNA): TGTGCCAGTATCGGGACTACTCAAAGGAACACCGGGGAGCTGTTTTTT. It codes for CASIGTTQRNTGELFF.

The rearrangement joins TRBV12-5 to TRBJ2-7; TRBD2 matches 13 bases. This CDR3 is built from 15 residues. Germline V CDR1 and CDR2: LGHNT, FRNRAP. V lost 6 bases to trimming and J lost 3 bases; unmatched junction nucleotides: 5. CDR3 nucleotides: TGTGCTAGTGGACCGACTAGCGGGGGGTACTACGAGCAGTACTTC. The encoded protein is CASGPTSGGYYEQYF. The complete variable domain, with remaining parts taken from reference TRBV12-5 and TRBJ2-7, reads DARVTQTPRHKVTEMGQEVTMRCQPILGHNTVFWYRQTMMQGLELLAYFRNRAPLDDSGMPKDRFSAEMPDATLATLKIQPSEPRDSAVYFCASGPTSGGYYEQYFGPGTRLTVT.

This CDR3 is CASSKTGFGTEAFF. CDR3 nucleotide sequence: TGTGCCAGCAGCAAGACAGGGTTTGGGACTGAAGCTTTCTTT. The V and J genes are TRBV27 and TRBJ1-1; TRBD1 agrees at 7 bases. The CDR3 covers 14 residues. Germline-derived CDR1 and CDR2 are MNHEY and SMNVEV (reference sequence). V lost 6 bases and J lost 5; bases outside the gene matches: 9.

This chain joins TRBV5-1 and TRBJ2-1; 8 bases agree with TRBD2. Germline V CDR1 and CDR2: SGHRS, YFSETQ. The length of the CDR3 is 15 residues. With 0 bases clipped from V and 4 bases from J, the junction kept 3 bases outside the gene matches. The CDR3 nucleotides read TGCGCCAGCAGCTTGGCGGGGGGGACGTACAATGAGCAGTTCTTC. Protein: CASSLAGGTYNEQFF.

The chain carries TRBV2 and TRBJ1-5; TRBD1 is a possible D gene (6 bases). Germline V gene data show CDR1 as SNHLY and CDR2 as FYNNEI. The CDR3 has 14 amino acids. V gave up 7 bases and J gave up 4 bases, with 14 bases separating them. In DNA, the CDR3 is TGTGCCAGCAATGGGGGACAACCAAATCAGCCCCAGCATTTT. Encoded protein: CASNGGQPNQPQHF.

This clone was recorded a few times. The chain has TRBV19 and TRBJ1-1; a weak D match, TRBD1 (6 bases). The CDR3 is 14 residues long. V dropped 6 bases and J dropped 1 base, with 12 bases sitting between them. CDR1 and CDR2 (germline): LNHDA, SQIVND (reference sequence). The CDR3 region is CASRRQAANTEAFF. The DNA for the CDR3 is TGTGCCAGTAGAAGACAGGCGGCGAACACTGAAGCTTTCTTT.

This clone appeared once. This chain links TRBV19 with TRBJ2-7; 9 bases are a match to TRBD1. The length of the CDR3 is 14 residues. V lost 2 bases, J lost 6 bases, and 5 bases stayed unmatched. Germline lookup yields CDR1 LNHDA and CDR2 SQIVND (reference sequence). DNA of the CDR3: TGTGCCAGTAGTATAATGGGACAGGGTGGCGAGCAGTACTTC. Translating gives CASSIMGQGGEQYF. Using reference TRBV19 and TRBJ2-7 for the parts outside the CDR3, the full variable domain is DGGITQSPKYLFRKEGQNVTLSCEQNLNHDAMYWYRQDPGQGLRLIYYSQIVNDFQKGDIAEGYSVSREKKESFPLTVTSAQKNPTAFYLCASSIMGQGGEQYFGPGTRLTVT.

The chain recombines TRBV19 with TRBJ2-3; 10 bases agree with TRBD2. Germline V CDR1 and CDR2: LNHDA, SQIVND (reference sequence). The J segment lost 8 bases and the V segment lost 3 bases, leaving 14 bases of the junction unmatched. This CDR3 is 17 amino acids long. The CDR3 DNA sequence: TGTGCCAGTAGTATCGTTGGTAGCGGGAGGAGTTCAGCTACGCAGTATTTT. Translated: CASSIVGSGRSSATQYF.

The V and J genes are TRBV6-5 and TRBJ1-5; D uncertain. Germline V CDR1 and CDR2: MNHEY, SVGAGI. Trimming pared 6 bases from V and 2 bases from J, leaving 14 bases between. This CDR3 has 15 residues. CDR3 sequence: CASSEFGPGNQPQHF. For the CDR3, the DNA is TGTGCCAGCAGCGAGTTCGGCCCCGGCAATCAGCCCCAGCATTTT.

This chain joins TRBV5-4 and TRBJ2-2, with TRBD2 identical over 10 bases. The CDR3 totals 16 residues. Trimming removed 4 bases from V and 4 bases from J; junction bases left unmatched: 7. CDR1 is SGHNT and CDR2 is YYREEE in the germline V gene (reference sequence). CDR3 in amino acids: CASSKGGLALTGELFF. The CDR3 region has the DNA TGTGCCAGCAGCAAGGGGGGACTAGCGCTCACCGGGGAGCTGTTTTTT.

The genes are TRBV6-4 and TRBJ2-1; 10 nucleotides match TRBD1. Germline V CDR1 and CDR2: MRHNA, SNTAGT. The V and J ends lost 5 bases and 9 bases, in that order; junction bases with no gene match: 7. The CDR3 totals 14 residues. The CDR3 is CASSPGQGIGEQFF. The CDR3 DNA reads TGTGCCAGCAGTCCGGGACAGGGGATCGGTGAGCAGTTCTTC.